This section outlines one T cell receptor beta chain sequence together with its context. The antigen is undetermined. This specimen comes from a study of shared clonotypes between healthy human individuals. Points from the study as a whole: For naive CD4 cells, roughly 5% of clonotypes were shared across a handful of donors.

The donor cohort consisted entirely of Caucasian adults residing in Nashville, Tennessee. The CDR3 has 15 residues. After removal of 4 bases from V and 6 bases from J, the junction contained 12 bases not matched to a gene. Germline values: CDR1 SGHRS, CDR2 YFSETQ. Using immunoSEQ multiplex PCR, the repertoire was profiled, and TCRdb retains in-frame clones only, with some absent. The data hold a few hundred thousand clones, with around 97% observed a single time. The receptor comes from a woman younger than 45 in good health. The genes are TRBV5-1 and TRBJ2-7; 8 positions agree with TRBD1. Specimen: naive CD4+ T cells sorted from blood. Subset given: CD45RA+ positively selected. The CDR3 region is CASSVDPGQVSEQYF. The CDR3 nucleotides read TGCGCCAGCAGCGTTGACCCGGGACAGGTTTCCGAGCAGTACTTC. The whole variable domain, filled in from reference TRBV5-1 and TRBJ2-7, reads KAGVTQTPRYLIKTRGQQVTLSCSPISGHRSVSWYQQTPGQGLQFLFEYFSETQRNKGNFPGRFSGRQFSNSRSEMNVSTLELGDSALYLCASSVDPGQVSEQYFGPGTRLTVT.